Each of the 26 T cell receptor beta chains below was sequenced from the same sample in a study of cytomegalovirus exposure and HLA in healthy donors. Primers: 60 Vbeta forward and 13 Jbeta reverse. Clones were sequenced by immunoSEQ multiplex PCR, and TCRdb holds only the in-frame ones, with some missing. This sample has 110,000 to 150,000 clones, with 80% found just once. The source material was PBMCs. The receptors stem from a man in his thirties or forties in good health and CMV-seronegative.

The chain links TRBV5-1 to TRBJ2-7; D remains ambiguous. Trimming shortened V by 0 bases and J by 5 bases, and 3 bases separated the two germline ends. From germline, CDR1 is SGHRS and CDR2 YFSETQ. The CDR3 has 11 residues. The CDR3 DNA follows: TGCGCCAGCAGCTTGGAGCACGAGCAGTACTTC. This translates into CASSLEHEQYF.

The V gene is TRBV7-9, the J gene TRBJ2-5, with a tentative D call TRBD1 (6 bases). CDR1 and CDR2 from the germline V gene are SEHNR and FQNEAQ (reference sequence). The V end lost 1 base, the J end lost 10 bases, and 10 bases lay between the germline ends. The CDR3 extends over 12 amino acids. The CDR3 here is CASSLGQADQYF. CDR3 coding DNA: TGTGCCAGCAGCTTAGGACAGGCGGACCAGTACTTC.

CDR3 sequence: CASSEERDRQETQYF. The CDR3 DNA sequence: TGTGCCAGCAGTGAAGAGCGGGACAGGCAAGAGACCCAGTACTTC. The chain has TRBV6-1 and TRBJ2-5, with D possibly matching TRBD1 (8 bases). Deletions cut 1 base from V and 2 bases from J, with 11 bases between. Germline V CDR1 and CDR2: MNHNS, SASEGT. This CDR3 has 15 residues.

The rearrangement links TRBV7-9 to TRBJ2-5; D is ambiguous. The CDR3 is 16 amino acids. CDR1 is SEHNR, CDR2 FQNEAQ, per germline (reference sequence). Trimming shortened V by 2 bases and J by 0 bases, and 13 bases separated the two germline ends. The CDR3 DNA follows: TGTGCCAGCAGCTTAATAGACACCACCTACCAAGAGACCCAGTACTTC. The encoded protein is CASSLIDTTYQETQYF. The full variable domain, in which reference TRBV7-9 and TRBJ2-5 provide the parts outside the CDR3, is DTGVSQNPRHKITKRGQNVTFRCDPISEHNRLYWYRQTLGQGPEFLTYFQNEAQLEKSRLLSDRFSAERPKGSFSTLEIQRTEQGDSAMYLCASSLIDTTYQETQYFGPGTRLLVL.

A few counts support this clone. The CDR3 spells CASSTGQGRTDTQYF. Here the CDR3 DNA reads TGTGCCAGCAGCACCGGACAGGGCCGCACAGATACGCAGTATTTT. This chain links TRBV7-3 with TRBJ2-3, with 8 positions matching TRBD1. This CDR3 is 15 amino acids long. The germline CDR1 and CDR2 sequences are SGHTA and FQGTGA. Trimming at V came to 5 bases and at J to 1 base, leaving 5 bases not matched to a gene.

This clone was picked up a small number of times. The gene calls are TRBV6-1 and TRBJ2-1, with D possibly matching TRBD2 (6 bases). The V and J ends lost 2 bases and 8 bases respectively, with 16 bases between them. Germline lookup yields CDR1 MNHNS and CDR2 SASEGT. The CDR3 totals 15 residues. The chain's CDR3 is CASSESTGSGDEQFF. The CDR3 DNA reads as TGTGCCAGCAGTGAATCGACGGGTTCGGGGGATGAGCAGTTCTTC.

In nucleotides, the CDR3 is TGTGCCAGCAGCCCTGGGACAGCCACCTACGAGCAGTACTTC. Translating gives CASSPGTATYEQYF. This sequence joins TRBV9 and TRBJ2-7; 7 bases agree with TRBD1. V lost 4 bases and J lost 2; bases outside the gene matches: 6. The CDR3 has 14 residues. Per the germline V gene, CDR1 is SGDLS and CDR2 is YYNGEE.

This clone came up a few times. The chain links TRBV30 to TRBJ2-5, with D tentatively TRBD2 (5 bases). V was trimmed by 5 bases and J by 2 bases, leaving 18 bases between them. Germline lookup yields CDR1 GTSNPN and CDR2 SVGIG (reference sequence). The CDR3 contains 15 residues. CDR3 sequence reads: CAWSRVGEPQETQYF. The CDR3 coding sequence is TGTGCCTGGTCGAGGGTAGGAGAGCCTCAAGAGACCCAGTACTTC.

V gene TRBV5-6 combines with J gene TRBJ2-7; 7 positions match TRBD2. V dropped 2 bases and J dropped 4; count of bases not matched to a gene: 9. The CDR3 sequence is 15 residues long. Germline V gene lookup returns CDR1 SGHDT and CDR2 YYEEEE. In nucleotides, the CDR3 is TGTGCCAGCAGCTTCGGAGGACTAGGTAGGTACGAGCAGTACTTC. It translates to CASSFGGLGRYEQYF.

This rearrangement joins TRBV28 to TRBJ2-5; TRBD1 might be the D (6 bases). CDR1 MDHEN and CDR2 SYDVKM come from the germline V gene. Trimming left V 5 bases short and J 1 base short, with 11 bases between. The CDR3 totals 14 residues. CDR3 in DNA: TGTGCCAGCAGTCTCGGACAGCTCCAAGAGACCCAGTACTTC. Translation gives CASSLGQLQETQYF.

The rearrangement links TRBV7-9 to TRBJ2-7, with D possibly being TRBD2 (5 bases). The CDR3 is made up of 13 amino acids. Per the germline V gene, CDR1 is SEHNR and CDR2 is FQNEAQ (reference sequence). The ends were cut back, 5 bases at V and 5 bases at J, with 13 bases in the middle. The CDR3 is CASSPNERDEQYF. As DNA, the CDR3 is TGTGCCAGCAGCCCAAACGAGAGGGACGAGCAGTACTTC.

This clone was seen a few times. The chain's CDR3 is CARSQDRLATYSERYF. The CDR3 nucleotides are TGTGCCAGAAGCCAAGACCGACTAGCGACCTATTCTGAGAGGTACTTC. The chain employs TRBV5-3 and TRBJ2-7; 8 nucleotides agree with TRBD2. TRBV5-3 is given ORF status, its function remaining uncertain. This CDR3 contains 16 residues. Trimming cost V 4 bases and J 12 bases; bases outside gene matches: 21.

The gene calls are TRBV4-2 and TRBJ2-4; 9 nucleotides match TRBD1. V was clipped by 4 bases and J by 5 bases; unmatched bases: 0. The germline CDR1 and CDR2 sequences are LGHNA and YNFKEQ. The length of the CDR3 is 13 residues. CDR3 in DNA: TGTGCCAGCAGCCGGGACAGGGAAAACATTCAGTACTTC. This sequence encodes CASSRDRENIQYF.

This chain links TRBV7-3 with TRBJ2-2, with TRBD1 identical over 9 bases. There are 16 residues in the CDR3. Per germline, CDR1 SGHTA and CDR2 FQGTGA. V lost 5 bases to trimming and J lost 8 bases; unmatched junction nucleotides: 12. In DNA, the CDR3 is TGTGCCAGCAGCCCCCAGGGACAGGGCTTATCGGGGGAGCTGTTTTTT. The encoded protein is CASSPQGQGLSGELFF.

V is TRBV6-5 and J is TRBJ1-1, with 8 positions matching TRBD1. After removal of 4 bases from V and 4 bases from J, the junction contained 8 bases not matched to a gene. This CDR3 is 15 amino acids long. The germline CDR1 and CDR2 sequences are MNHEY and SVGAGI. As DNA, the CDR3 is TGTGCCAGCAGTTCGGGACAGGTGAGGAGCACTGAAGCTTTCTTT. As protein: CASSSGQVRSTEAFF.

The CDR3 bases are TGCGCCAGCAGCGACGGACAGGGGGCTGGTTACGAGCAGTACTTC. This encodes CASSDGQGAGYEQYF. The gene calls are TRBV5-1 and TRBJ2-7, with 11 positions matching TRBD1. Germline loops: CDR1 SGHRS, CDR2 YFSETQ. The CDR3 totals 15 residues. V dropped 4 bases and J dropped 4; count of bases not matched to a gene: 7.

This clone appeared many times. The chain recombines TRBV19 with TRBJ1-3; D is undetermined. From germline, CDR1 is LNHDA and CDR2 SQIVND (reference sequence). The CDR3 sequence is 14 residues long. Between the trimmed V and J ends, which lost 6 bases and 0 bases, there was a span of 9 bases. The DNA of the CDR3 is TGTGCCAGTAGCGAGGGAAGCTCTGGAAACACCATATATTTT. It yields the protein CASSEGSSGNTIYF.

This clone came up a few times. This sequence joins TRBV28 and TRBJ1-3; possible D gene TRBD1, 5 bases. The ends were cut back, 4 bases at V and 4 bases at J, with 11 bases in the middle. This CDR3 region has 14 residues. The germline CDR1 and CDR2 sequences are MDHEN and SYDVKM. The CDR3 sequence is CASSSQGPGNTIYF. For the CDR3, the DNA is TGTGCCAGCAGTTCTCAGGGTCCCGGAAACACCATATATTTT.

This clone has more than one count but fewer than ten. This sequence joins TRBV9 and TRBJ1-3; D perhaps matches TRBD1 (6 bases). CDR1 SGDLS and CDR2 YYNGEE come from the germline V gene. Trimming removed 0 bases from V and 3 bases from J, with 7 bases in between. CDR3 length: 14 amino acids. The CDR3 DNA reads as TGTGCCAGCAGCGTAGGGACAGATGGAAACACCATATATTTT. Amino acids: CASSVGTDGNTIYF.

The rearrangement uses TRBV27 and TRBJ1-4; D ambiguous. Trimming removed 6 bases from V and 11 bases from J, with 25 bases in between. Germline V gene lookup returns CDR1 MNHEY and CDR2 SMNVEV (reference sequence). CDR3 length: 16 amino acids. CDR3 coding DNA: TGTGCCAGCAGACCTTTTGGAGACGGGCGGAGAGGGAAACTGTTTTTT. Residues: CASRPFGDGRRGKLFF.

This chain connects TRBV5-1 to TRBJ2-7; the D gene is possibly TRBD2 (7 bases). Germline V gene lookup returns CDR1 SGHRS and CDR2 YFSETQ. This CDR3 comprises 15 residues. V lost 0 bases to trimming and J lost 6 bases, with 16 bases between them. As DNA, the CDR3 is TGCGCCAGCAGCTTGGGGGGGGGCGGTTTCGGCGAGCAGTACTTC. Translation: CASSLGGGGFGEQYF.

J is TRBJ1-3 and V is TRBV15, with D possibly matching TRBD1 (6 bases). Germline V lookup: CDR1 LNHNV, CDR2 YYDKDF (reference sequence). Deletions cut 5 bases from V and 2 bases from J, with 13 bases between. The length of the CDR3 is 15 residues. The CDR3 is CATSGQGMAGNTIYF. CDR3 coding DNA: TGTGCCACCAGCGGGCAGGGGATGGCTGGAAACACCATATATTTT.

The chain joins TRBV5-1 to TRBJ1-5; D is unclear. Trimming pared 2 bases from V and 4 bases from J, leaving 10 bases between. CDR1 and CDR2 from the germline V gene are SGHRS and YFSETQ. The CDR3 consists of 14 residues. The CDR3 sequence: CASSFLGGNQPQHF. CDR3 nucleotide sequence: TGCGCCAGCAGCTTCTTGGGAGGGAATCAGCCCCAGCATTTT.

The V gene is TRBV10-2, the J gene TRBJ2-7, with TRBD1 identical over 9 bases. Trimming cost V 7 bases and J 6 bases; bases outside gene matches: 13. The length of the CDR3 is 15 residues. CDR1 and CDR2 from the germline V gene are WSHSY and SAAADI. CDR3 bases: TGCGCCAGCAAAATTTCGGGACAGGGAAGGGGCGAGCAGTACTTC. This translates into CASKISGQGRGEQYF.

This chain uses TRBV9 with TRBJ2-5; 13 bases are a match to TRBD2. The CDR3 runs 16 residues. J gave up 4 bases and V 7 bases, and 10 bases lay outside the gene matches. Germline assignment: CDR1 SGDLS and CDR2 YYNGEE. The CDR3 nucleotides read TGTGCCAGCGCGGAAGGACTAGCGGGAGTCGGAGAGACCCAGTACTTC. It is translated as CASAEGLAGVGETQYF.

V gene TRBV4-2 combines with J gene TRBJ2-7; 12 bases are shared with TRBD2. The CDR3 is 14 amino acids. Germline V gene lookup returns CDR1 LGHNA and CDR2 YNFKEQ. Unmatched junction bases numbered 3, after V lost 1 base and J lost 8 bases. This CDR3 reads CASSQGLAGDKQYF. CDR3 DNA sequence: TGTGCCAGCAGCCAAGGACTAGCGGGAGATAAGCAGTACTTC.